Presented here are 6 T cell receptor beta chains from one specimen sequenced in a study of blood T cell repertoires in COVID-19. The repertoire was sequenced with immunoSEQ multiplex PCR; TCRdb's copy has only in-frame clones and lacks some. In the table there are roughly 150,000 clones, about four fifths of which are singletons. The specimen sequenced was peripheral blood. The receptor set was obtained from a woman of 80 years or more with acute or convalescent COVID-19.

This clone appeared once. Relative to the germline gene, one junction end is altered; a read error may explain this. The V and J genes are TRBV12-5 and TRBJ1-5; possibly TRBD1 for D (6 bases). The CDR3 length is 13 residues. The germline V gene encodes CDR1 LGHNT and CDR2 FRNRAP. CDR3: CASGLAYLGHPDF. CDR3 DNA sequence: TGTGCTAGTGGTTTGGCGTATTTGGGACATCCAGATTTT. The whole variable domain, remainder taken from reference TRBV12-5 and TRBJ1-5, is DARVTQTPRHKVTEMGQEVTMRCQPILGHNTVFWYRQTMMQGLELLAYFRNRAPLDDSGMPKDRFSAEMPDATLATLKIQPSEPRDSAVYFCASGLAYLGHPDFGDGTRLSIL.

The V gene is TRBV2, the J gene TRBJ1-2, with D maybe TRBD1 (6 bases). The CDR3 contains 15 residues. Trimming shortened V by 5 bases and J by 5 bases, and 18 bases separated the two germline ends. CDR1 and CDR2 (germline): SNHLY, FYNNEI. The CDR3 nucleotides are TGTGCCAGCAGTCCACAGGGCCTTCGTGGTTATGGCTACACCTTC. This translates into CASSPQGLRGYGYTF.

The chain couples TRBV30 to TRBJ1-2, with 9 nucleotides matching TRBD1. Germline CDR1 and CDR2: GTSNPN and SVGIG (reference sequence). This CDR3 is 12 amino acids long. V trimming: 5 bases; J trimming: 9 bases; junction bases outside the gene matches: 7. The CDR3 reads CAWGTGWESYTF. In DNA, the CDR3 is TGTGCCTGGGGGACAGGGTGGGAAAGCTACACCTTC.

This clone occurred once. J is TRBJ1-1 and V is TRBV7-9; a weak D match, TRBD1 (5 bases). In germline, CDR1 is SEHNR, CDR2 FQNEAQ (reference sequence). This CDR3 contains 14 residues. V lost 5 bases to trimming and J lost 1 base, with 11 bases between them. The CDR3 spells CASSRDYRNTEAFF. The CDR3 nucleotides read TGTGCCAGCAGCCGGGACTACCGGAACACTGAAGCTTTCTTT.

The chain is built from TRBV3-1 (or the pseudogene TRBV3-2) and TRBJ2-1; a weak D match, TRBD1 (6 bases). Germline V lookup: CDR1 LGHDT, CDR2 YNNKEL (reference sequence). The CDR3 has 15 residues. Trimming left V 4 bases short and J 7 bases short, with 17 bases between. This chain's CDR3 is CASSLRQAPGNEQFF. In nucleotides, the CDR3 is TGTGCCAGCAGCCTCAGACAGGCTCCAGGGAATGAGCAGTTCTTC.

V is TRBV7-2 and J is TRBJ2-1; 8 bases align to TRBD1. CDR1 is SGHTA and CDR2 is FQGNSA in the germline V gene. Germline trimming cut 5 bases from V and 3 bases from J; bases unmatched to any gene: 9. The CDR3 has 16 amino acids. The DNA for the CDR3 is TGTGCCAGCAGCCGGGGACAGGTTAGCCTCTACAATGAGCAGTTCTTC. Protein: CASSRGQVSLYNEQFF. Using reference TRBV7-2 and TRBJ2-1 for the parts outside the CDR3, the full variable domain is GAGVSQSPSNKVTEKGKDVELRCDPISGHTALYWYRQSLGQGLEFLIYFQGNSAPDKSGLPSDRFSAERTGGSVSTLTIQRTQQEDSAVYLCASSRGQVSLYNEQFFGPGTRLTVL.